This T cell receptor beta chain was found in a study of blood T cell repertoires in COVID-19. The wider study: Samples came from the United States, Italy and Spain, spanning acute and convalescent COVID-19. Nucleic acid was either cDNA or gDNA, and it came from T cells, B-cell-depleted T cells, or PBMCs.

Per the authors' pipeline: Amplification of reference gene primers provided the estimated nucleated cell counts. Libraries were prepared by immunoSEQ multiplex PCR; TCRdb keeps only in-frame clonotypes and omits some of them. V and J calls and clone size are copied from that table; D and trimming were computed from the DNA. Of over 75,000 clones in the sample, 86% were seen once. This CDR3 spans 16 amino acids. Trimming pared 0 bases from V and 1 base from J, leaving 13 bases between. The germline V gene has CDR1 SGHAT and CDR2 FQNNGV. The clonotype was recovered from a human donor in a cohort sampled during active COVID-19. Sequencing was performed on peripheral blood. The genes are TRBV11-2 and TRBJ2-7; no reliable D call. CDR3 DNA sequence: TGTGCCAGCAGCTTAGAGACGGCCAGGCGATCCTACGAGCAGTACTTC. It yields the protein CASSLETARRSYEQYF. Drawing the rest from reference TRBV11-2 and TRBJ2-7, the complete variable domain is EAGVAQSPRYKIIEKRQSVAFWCNPISGHATLYWYQQILGQGPKLLIQFQNNGVVDDSQLPKDRFSAERLKGVDSTLKIQPAKLEDSAVYLCASSLETARRSYEQYFGPGTRLTVT.